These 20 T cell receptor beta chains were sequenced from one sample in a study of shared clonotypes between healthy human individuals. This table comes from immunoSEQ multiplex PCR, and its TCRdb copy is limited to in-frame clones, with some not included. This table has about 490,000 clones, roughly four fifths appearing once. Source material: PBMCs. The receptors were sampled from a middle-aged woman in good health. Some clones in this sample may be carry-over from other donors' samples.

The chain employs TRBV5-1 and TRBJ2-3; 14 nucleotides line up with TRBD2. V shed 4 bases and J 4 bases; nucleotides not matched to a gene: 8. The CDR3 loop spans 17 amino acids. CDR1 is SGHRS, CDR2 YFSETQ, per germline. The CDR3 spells CASSHGLAGGLPDTQYF. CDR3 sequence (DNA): TGCGCCAGCAGCCATGGACTAGCGGGAGGCCTCCCAGATACGCAGTATTTT.

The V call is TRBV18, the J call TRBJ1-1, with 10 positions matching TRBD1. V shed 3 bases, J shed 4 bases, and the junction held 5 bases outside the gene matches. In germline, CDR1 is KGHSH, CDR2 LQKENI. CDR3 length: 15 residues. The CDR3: CASSPDGQGGTEAFF. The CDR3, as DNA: TGTGCCAGCTCACCCGACGGACAGGGGGGCACTGAAGCTTTCTTT.

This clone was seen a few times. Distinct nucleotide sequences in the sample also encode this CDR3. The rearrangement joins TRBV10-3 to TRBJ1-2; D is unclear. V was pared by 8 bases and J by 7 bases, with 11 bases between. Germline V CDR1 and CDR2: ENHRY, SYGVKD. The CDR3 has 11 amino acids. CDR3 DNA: TGTGCCATCGGTTCCTATGTTGGCTACACCTTC. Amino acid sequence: CAIGSYVGYTF.

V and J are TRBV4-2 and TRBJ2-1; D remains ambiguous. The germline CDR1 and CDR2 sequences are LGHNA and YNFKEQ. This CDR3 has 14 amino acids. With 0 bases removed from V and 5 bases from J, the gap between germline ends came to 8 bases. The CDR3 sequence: CASSQERAHNEQFF. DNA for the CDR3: TGTGCCAGCAGCCAAGAAAGGGCCCACAATGAGCAGTTCTTC.

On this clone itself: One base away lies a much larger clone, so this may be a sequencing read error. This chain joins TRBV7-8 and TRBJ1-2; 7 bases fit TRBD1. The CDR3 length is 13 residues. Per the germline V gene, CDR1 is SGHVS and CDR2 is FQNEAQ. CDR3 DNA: TGTGCCAGCAGCCTACAGGGGATCTATGGCCACACCTTC. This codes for CASSLQGIYGHTF.

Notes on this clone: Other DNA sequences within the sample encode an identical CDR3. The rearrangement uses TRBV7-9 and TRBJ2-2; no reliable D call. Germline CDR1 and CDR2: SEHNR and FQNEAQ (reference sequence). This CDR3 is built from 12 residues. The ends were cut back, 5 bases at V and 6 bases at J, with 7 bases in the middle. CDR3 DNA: TGTGCCAGCAGCCTAAATTCCGGGGAGCTGTTTTTT. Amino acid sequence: CASSLNSGELFF. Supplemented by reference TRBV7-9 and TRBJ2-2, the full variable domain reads DTGVSQNPRHKITKRGQNVTFRCDPISEHNRLYWYRQTLGQGPEFLTYFQNEAQLEKSRLLSDRFSAERPKGSFSTLEIQRTEQGDSAMYLCASSLNSGELFFGEGSRLTVL.

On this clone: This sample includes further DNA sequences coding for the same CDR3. The CDR3, as DNA: TGTGCCAGCAGCTTAGAGGGAGATACGCAGTATTTT. This encodes CASSLEGDTQYF. This chain connects TRBV11-3 to TRBJ2-3; D is unclear. Germline V gives CDR1 SGHNT, CDR2 YENEEA. The CDR3 sequence is 12 residues long. V was pared by 0 bases and J by 5 bases, with 3 bases between.

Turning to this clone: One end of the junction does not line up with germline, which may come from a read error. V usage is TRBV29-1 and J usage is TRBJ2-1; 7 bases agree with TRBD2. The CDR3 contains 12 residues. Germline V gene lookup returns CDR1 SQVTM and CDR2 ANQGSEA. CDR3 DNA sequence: TGCAGCGTGGGGGGGTCCTCCAATGAGCAGTTCTTC. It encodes CSVGGSSNEQFF.

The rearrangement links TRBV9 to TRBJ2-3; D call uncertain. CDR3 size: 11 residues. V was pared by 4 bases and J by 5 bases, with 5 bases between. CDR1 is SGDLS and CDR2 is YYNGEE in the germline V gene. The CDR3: CASSIEDTQYF. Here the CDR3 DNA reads TGTGCCAGCAGCATAGAAGATACGCAGTATTTT. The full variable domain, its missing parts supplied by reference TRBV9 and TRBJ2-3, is DSGVTQTPKHLITATGQRVTLRCSPRSGDLSVYWYQQSLDQGLQFLIQYYNGEERAKGNILERFSAQQFPDLHSELNLSSLELGDSALYFCASSIEDTQYFGPGTRLTVL.

The CDR3 protein is CAISEGIGELFF. In nucleotides, the CDR3 is TGTGCCATCAGTGAGGGTATCGGGGAGCTGTTTTTT. The chain couples TRBV10-3 to TRBJ2-2; D unclear. Trimming removed 2 bases from V and 7 bases from J, with 5 bases in between. CDR1 and CDR2 (germline): ENHRY, SYGVKD. CDR3 size: 12 residues.

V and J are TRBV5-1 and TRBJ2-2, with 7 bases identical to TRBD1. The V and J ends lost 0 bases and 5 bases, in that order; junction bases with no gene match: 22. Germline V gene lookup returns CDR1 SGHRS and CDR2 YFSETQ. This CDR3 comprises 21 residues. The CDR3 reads CASSLDVTGDLLRLGTGELFF. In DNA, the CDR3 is TGCGCCAGCAGCTTGGATGTAACAGGGGACCTACTTAGGTTGGGGACCGGGGAGCTGTTTTTT.

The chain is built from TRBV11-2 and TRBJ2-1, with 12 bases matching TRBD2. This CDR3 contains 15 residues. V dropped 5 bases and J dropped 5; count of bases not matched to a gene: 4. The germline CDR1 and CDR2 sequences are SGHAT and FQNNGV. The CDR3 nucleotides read TGTGCCAGCAGCCGGACTAGCGGGACTAACAATGAGCAGTTCTTC. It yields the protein CASSRTSGTNNEQFF.

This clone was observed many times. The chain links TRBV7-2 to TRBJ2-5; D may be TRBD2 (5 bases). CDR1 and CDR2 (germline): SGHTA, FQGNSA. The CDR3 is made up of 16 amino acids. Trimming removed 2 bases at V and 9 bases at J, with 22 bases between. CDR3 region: CASSLMPALALGAQYF. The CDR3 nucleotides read TGTGCCAGCAGCTTAATGCCAGCTCTGGCTCTGGGAGCCCAGTACTTC.

CDR3: CASSQGHAGETQYF. DNA for the CDR3: TGTGCCAGTAGCCAAGGACACGCCGGAGAGACCCAGTACTTC. V and J are TRBV19 and TRBJ2-5, with D perhaps TRBD1 (5 bases). The germline V and J ends were trimmed by 6 bases and 4 bases, with 15 bases remaining between them. There are 14 residues in the CDR3. The germline V gene encodes CDR1 LNHDA and CDR2 SQIVND (reference sequence).

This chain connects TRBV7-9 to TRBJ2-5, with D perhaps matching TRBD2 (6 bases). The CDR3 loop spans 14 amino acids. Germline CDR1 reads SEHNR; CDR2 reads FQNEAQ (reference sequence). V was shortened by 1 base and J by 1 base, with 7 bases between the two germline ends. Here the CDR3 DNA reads TGTGCCAGCAGCTTAGGGAGGGGCCAAGAGACCCAGTACTTC. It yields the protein CASSLGRGQETQYF.

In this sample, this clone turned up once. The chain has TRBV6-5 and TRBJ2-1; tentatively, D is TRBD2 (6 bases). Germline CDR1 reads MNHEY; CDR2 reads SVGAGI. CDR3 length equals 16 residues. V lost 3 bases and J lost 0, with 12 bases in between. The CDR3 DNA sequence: TGTGCCAGCAGTTATATAGCGGAGAGCTCCTACAATGAGCAGTTCTTC. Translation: CASSYIAESSYNEQFF.

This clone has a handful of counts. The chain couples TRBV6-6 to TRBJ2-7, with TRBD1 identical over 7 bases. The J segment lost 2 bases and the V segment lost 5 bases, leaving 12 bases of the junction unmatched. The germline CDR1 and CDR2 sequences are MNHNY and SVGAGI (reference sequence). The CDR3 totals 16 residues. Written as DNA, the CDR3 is TGTGCCAGCAGTACGCAAGGACAGGAGCACGCCTACGAGCAGTACTTC. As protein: CASSTQGQEHAYEQYF.

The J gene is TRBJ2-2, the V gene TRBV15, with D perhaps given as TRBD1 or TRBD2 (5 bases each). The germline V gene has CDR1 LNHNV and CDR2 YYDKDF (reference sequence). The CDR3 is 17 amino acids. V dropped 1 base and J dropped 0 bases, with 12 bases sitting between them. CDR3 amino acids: CATSRGGSGPNTGELFF. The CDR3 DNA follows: TGTGCCACCAGCAGAGGGGGGTCGGGCCCGAACACCGGGGAGCTGTTTTTT.

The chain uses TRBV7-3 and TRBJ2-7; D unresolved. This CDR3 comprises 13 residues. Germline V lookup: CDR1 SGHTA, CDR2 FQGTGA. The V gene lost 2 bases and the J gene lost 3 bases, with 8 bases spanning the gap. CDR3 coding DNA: TGTGCCAGCAGCTTAGGGCGGAACTACGAGCAGTACTTC. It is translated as CASSLGRNYEQYF.

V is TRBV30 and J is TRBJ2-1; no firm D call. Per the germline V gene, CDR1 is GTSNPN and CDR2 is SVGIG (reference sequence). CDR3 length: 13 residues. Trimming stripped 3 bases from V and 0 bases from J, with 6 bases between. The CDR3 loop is CAWRLSSYNEQFF. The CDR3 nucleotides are TGTGCCTGGAGACTAAGCTCCTACAATGAGCAGTTCTTC.